Listed below are T cell receptor beta chains from one sample, sequenced in a study of blood T cells in healthy people across ages. TCRdb passed the 5' RACE reads through MiXCR, listing each CDR3 protein once. The table records over 450,000 distinct CDR3 sequences, less than 25% of them present only once. The same data also contributed to another study, on T cells of mothers and their children.

Material: blood. These TCRs come from a boy younger than 18 in good health. CDR3s leave out the opening cysteine and the closing phenylalanine or tryptophan.

>TRBJ1-2|TRBV9
ASSVCYT
>TRBJ2-1|TRBV12-5
ASGLPDNGGSYHEQF
>TRBJ2-2|TRBV29-1
SGMAENTGELF
>TRBJ1-6|TRBV10-3
AISSGDNSPLH
>TRBJ1-6|TRBV3-1
ASSQVVGLNSPLH
>TRBJ2-2|TRBV29-1
SVHLPGELF
>TRBJ1-2|TRBV9
ASSGDSRGYT
>TRBJ2-5|TRBV12-3/TRBV12-4
ASRGREETQY
>TRBJ2-7|TRBV20-1
SARDLTSGDPEQY
>TRBJ2-1|TRBV28
ASSLAQGVLENEQF
>TRBJ1-2|TRBV7-3
ASSLSPGQGAGSYGYT
>TRBJ2-1|TRBV11-2
VSSSDREPYNEQF
>NA|TRBV27
ASSYRFRYEQY
>TRBJ1-6|TRBV6-5
ASNPGQGGSPPH
>TRBJ2-3|TRBV7-2
ASSLGLAGGATDTQY
>TRBJ2-3|TRBV28
ASSPTLDRATLTDTQY
>TRBJ1-4|TRBV7-2
ASSSGLDEKLF
>TRBJ2-7|TRBV11-3
ASSPTDRTTTYEQY
>TRBJ2-1|TRBV12-3/TRBV12-4
ASSWTRGPYNEQF
>TRBJ1-4|TRBV29-1
SVEMGENEKLF
>TRBJ1-1|TRBV29-1
SLKLTGNTEAF
>TRBJ2-7|TRBV20-1
SARGRSYEQY
>TRBJ2-3|TRBV15
ATSQDRGSDTQY
>TRBJ2-7|TRBV28
ASSFGSDEQY
>TRBJ2-3|TRBV15
ATSGGSTDTQY
>TRBJ2-5|TRBV5-1
ASSPPQGSQY
>TRBJ1-3|TRBV10-2
ASGGGLDPGTIY
>TRBJ1-1|TRBV5-1
ASSQDQGNTEAF
>TRBJ2-3|TRBV9
ASSARQTGGDTQY
>TRBJ2-7|TRBV9
ASSVEAGGIYEQY
>TRBJ2-1|TRBV29-1
SAVGTGSGNEQF
>TRBJ1-4|TRBV6-5
ASSYARFNEKLF
>NA|TRBV27
ASSFSGENEQF
>TRBJ1-1|TRBV15
ATSRDLGTEAF
>TRBJ1-2|TRBV4-1
ASSRTGANYGYT
>TRBJ2-1|TRBV27
ASSLEGSWTINNEQF
>TRBJ1-5|TRBV28
ASSLYPPGANQPQH
>TRBJ1-6|TRBV2
ASSVDRGTYNSPLH
>TRBJ2-1|TRBV20-1
SARRGRNNEQF
>TRBJ2-4|TRBV20-1
SVRSTGIVAKNIQY
>TRBJ2-5|TRBV20-1
SARDRALAGKEQY
>TRBJ1-1|TRBV4-2
ASSQDENTEAF
>TRBJ2-7|TRBV12-3/TRBV12-4
ASSFSAVAYEQY
>TRBJ1-2|TRBV2
ASSGQGYGYT
>TRBJ2-5|TRBV19
ASAPEGQETQY
>TRBJ1-1|TRBV10-3
AISEVWGTMNTEAF
>TRBJ1-5|TRBV20-1
SATDRGNQPQH
>TRBJ2-7|TRBV7-2
ASSSKPNSYEQY